This TCR beta chain was profiled in a study of chemoradiotherapy in HPV16-positive cancers. Study-level information: Candidate HPV-specific clones and shared TCR motifs came from two HPV16-positive patients.

Study-wide results and caveats: Candidate HPV-specific clones and E7-related TCR motifs grew in tumor during treatment. Functional assays defining HPV-specific T cells used only two HPV16-positive patients. Better recurrence-free survival went with HPV-responsive T-cell expansion in HPV16-positive patients.

CDR1 and CDR2 from the germline V gene are SQVTM and ANQGSEA. Germline trimming cut 4 bases from V and 2 bases from J; bases unmatched to any gene: 2. The CDR3 is made up of 13 amino acids. The method was immunoSEQ multiplex PCR; TCRdb's version includes in-frame clones alone and lacks a portion of them. This table has 5,000 to 8,000 clones, 65% to 90% appearing once. Notes on this clone: The antigen remains undetermined.

The V call is TRBV29-1, the J call TRBJ2-3; 8 bases map to TRBD2. The TCR sequence derives from a human donor with HPV-associated anogenital cancer. The sequencing here drew on tumor tissue, taken from a patient who underwent chemoradiotherapy. In DNA, the CDR3 is TGCAGCGTTGTACTAGCGGCCACAGATACGCAGTATTTT. It specifies CSVVLAATDTQYF.